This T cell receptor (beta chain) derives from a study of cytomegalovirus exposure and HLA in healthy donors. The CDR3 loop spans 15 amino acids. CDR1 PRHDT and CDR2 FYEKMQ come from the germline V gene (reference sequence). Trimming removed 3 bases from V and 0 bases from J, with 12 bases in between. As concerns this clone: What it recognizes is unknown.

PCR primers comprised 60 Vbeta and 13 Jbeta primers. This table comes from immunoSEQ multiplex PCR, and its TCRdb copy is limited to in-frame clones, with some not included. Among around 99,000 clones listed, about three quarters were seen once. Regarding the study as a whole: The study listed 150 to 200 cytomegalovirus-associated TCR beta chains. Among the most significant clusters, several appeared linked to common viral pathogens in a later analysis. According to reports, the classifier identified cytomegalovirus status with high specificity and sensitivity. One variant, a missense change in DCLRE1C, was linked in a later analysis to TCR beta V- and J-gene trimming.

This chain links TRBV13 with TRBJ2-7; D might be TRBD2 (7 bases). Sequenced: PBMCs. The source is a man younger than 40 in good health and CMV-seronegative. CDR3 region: CASSLGGPPSYEQYF. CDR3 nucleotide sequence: TGTGCCAGCAGCTTGGGGGGGCCCCCCTCCTACGAGCAGTACTTC.